This T cell receptor (beta chain) emerged from a study of blood T cell repertoires in COVID-19. Whole-study context: Both acute and convalescent COVID-19 samples were obtained from the United States, Italy and Spain.

Per germline, CDR1 LGHDT and CDR2 YNNKEL (reference sequence). The CDR3 covers 13 residues. After removal of 6 bases from V and 5 bases from J, the junction contained 4 bases not matched to a gene. Participants had their cohort set by participant-reported clinical history. Recovered Cohort 3 donors showed two negative PCRs, clearance, or symptom resolution. As originally analysed: Amplification of reference gene primers provided the estimated nucleated cell counts. The assay was immunoSEQ multiplex PCR, and TCRdb's table has in-frame clones only and misses some. V and J calls and clone size follow that table, whereas D and trimming were derived from the DNA. The data contain around 380,000 clones, more than 70% of them singletons.

Specimen: PBMCs or T cells enriched from blood (not recorded which). The rearrangement uses TRBV3-1 (or the pseudogene TRBV3-2) and TRBJ1-1; 9 nucleotides align to TRBD1. The receptor's source is a man under 40 who had recovered from COVID-19. The CDR3 loop is CASSHDRGTEAFF. The CDR3 region has the DNA TGTGCCAGCAGTCATGACAGGGGGACTGAAGCTTTCTTT.